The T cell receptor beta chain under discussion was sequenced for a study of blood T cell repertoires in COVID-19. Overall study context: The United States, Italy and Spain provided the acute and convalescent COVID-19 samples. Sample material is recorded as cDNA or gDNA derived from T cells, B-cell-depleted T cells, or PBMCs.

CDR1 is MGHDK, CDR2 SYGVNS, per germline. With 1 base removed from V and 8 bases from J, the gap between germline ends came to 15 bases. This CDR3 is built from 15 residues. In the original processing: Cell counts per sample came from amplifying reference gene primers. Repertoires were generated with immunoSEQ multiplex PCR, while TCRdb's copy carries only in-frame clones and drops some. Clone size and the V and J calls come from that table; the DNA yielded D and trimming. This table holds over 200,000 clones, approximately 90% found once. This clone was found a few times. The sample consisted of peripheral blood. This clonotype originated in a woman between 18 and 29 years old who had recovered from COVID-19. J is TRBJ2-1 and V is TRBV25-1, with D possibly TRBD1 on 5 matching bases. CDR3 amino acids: CASSESGQGSHEQFF. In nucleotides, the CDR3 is TGTGCCAGCAGTGAATCGGGTCAGGGTAGTCATGAGCAGTTCTTC.